This TCR beta chain was profiled in a study of metastatic and nonmetastatic thyroid tumors. Study-wide background: Comparison of repertoires was carried out across blood and tumor or nodule tissue from malignant and benign thyroid patients. Study findings and constraints: Compared with benign nodules, malignant thyroid tumors were reported to have significantly higher TCR beta diversity in both blood and tumor.

Thyroid surgery was preceded by no treatment in any patient. Original processing methods: Construction of a distant-metastasis classifier for papillary thyroid cancer relied on CDR3 differences across clinicopathological groups. Via MiXCR, TCRdb re-called the PCR reads. The authors' filters were not applied to this entry. The data contain 30,000 to 35,000 clones, over 15% of them singletons. This clone showed up many times. What it recognizes is unknown. V was pared by 7 bases and J by 2 bases, with 6 bases between. The CDR3 runs 12 residues. Germline V gives CDR1 SGHVS, CDR2 FQNEAQ. The V call is TRBV7-8, the J call TRBJ1-5; D gene unclear. This receptor was taken from a female donor with papillary thyroid cancer or a benign thyroid nodule (not recorded which). Some clones in this sample may be carry-over from other donors' samples. The sample comprised blood. CDR3 region: CASKQGNQPQHF. The CDR3 DNA reads TGTGCCAGCAAGCAGGGCAATCAGCCCCAGCATTTT.